The rows below give T cell receptor beta chains drawn from one sample of a study of blood T cell repertoires in COVID-19. The table came from immunoSEQ multiplex PCR; TCRdb's copy has only in-frame clones and leaves some out. This sample yields over 130,000 clones, of which roughly 84% are seen a single time; around 8% belongs to the top ten. The sample comprised peripheral blood. The receptors were gathered from a human donor in a cohort sampled during active COVID-19. CDR3s include the opening cysteine and the closing phenylalanine or tryptophan. The order of the fields is clone size, D gene, J gene, V gene, CDR3 length, CDR3 protein, CDR3 DNA. The D gene is left open where the match is weak. Size is omitted from some rows. Given values are once, few, many or a class for expanded clones.

clone size: NA
D gene: TRBD2
J gene: TRBJ2-3
V gene: TRBV10-1
CDR3 length: 17
CDR3 protein: CASSQNHSGGAADTQYF
CDR3 DNA: TGCGCCAGCAGTCAAAATCATAGCGGGGGGGCCGCAGATACGCAGTATTTT

clone size: NA
D gene: TRBD2
J gene: TRBJ2-7
V gene: TRBV18
CDR3 length: 16
CDR3 protein: CASSPFLAGGSYEQYF
CDR3 DNA: TGTGCCAGCTCACCTTTCCTAGCGGGGGGATCCTACGAGCAGTACTTC

clone size: NA
D gene: NA
J gene: TRBJ1-1
V gene: TRBV5-4
CDR3 length: 12
CDR3 protein: CASRQDDTEAFF
CDR3 DNA: TGTGCCAGCAGACAGGACGACACTGAAGCTTTCTTT

clone size: few
D gene: NA
J gene: TRBJ2-7
V gene: TRBV19
CDR3 length: 15
CDR3 protein: CASSTGPTSSYEQYF
CDR3 DNA: TGTGCCAGTAGTACAGGGCCCACGAGCTCCTACGAGCAGTACTTC

clone size: NA
D gene: NA
J gene: TRBJ1-4
V gene: TRBV6-5
CDR3 length: 15
CDR3 protein: CASSRGDATNEKLFF
CDR3 DNA: TGTGCCAGCAGCCGCGGCGACGCAACTAATGAAAAACTGTTTTTT

clone size: many
D gene: NA
J gene: TRBJ1-6
V gene: TRBV5-1
CDR3 length: 13
CDR3 protein: CASSPSVNSPLHF
CDR3 DNA: TGCGCCAGCAGCCCGTCCGTTAATTCACCCCTCCACTTT

clone size: NA
D gene: NA
J gene: TRBJ1-1
V gene: TRBV3-1/TRBV3-2
CDR3 length: 15
CDR3 protein: CASSPRSGGRTEAFF
CDR3 DNA: TGTGCCAGCAGCCCTAGATCCGGGGGGCGGACTGAAGCTTTCTTT

clone size: NA
D gene: NA
J gene: TRBJ2-5
V gene: TRBV5-1
CDR3 length: 16
CDR3 protein: CASSLGMGGPTETQYF
CDR3 DNA: TGCGCCAGCAGCTTGGGGATGGGGGGGCCGACAGAGACCCAGTACTTC

clone size: NA
D gene: NA
J gene: TRBJ2-7
V gene: TRBV29-1
CDR3 length: 13
CDR3 protein: CSVSAGISYEQYF
CDR3 DNA: TGCAGCGTTTCGGCGGGGATCTCCTACGAGCAGTACTTC

clone size: NA
D gene: NA
J gene: TRBJ1-2
V gene: TRBV7-2
CDR3 length: 14
CDR3 protein: CASSLGVEGYGYTF
CDR3 DNA: TGTGCCAGCAGCTTAGGGGTTGAGGGCTATGGCTACACCTTC

clone size: NA
D gene: NA
J gene: TRBJ2-6
V gene: TRBV10-3
CDR3 length: 15
CDR3 protein: CAISEQGPGANVLTF
CDR3 DNA: TGTGCCATCAGTGAGCAGGGGCCGGGGGCCAACGTCCTGACTTTC

clone size: NA
D gene: NA
J gene: TRBJ2-3
V gene: TRBV7-6
CDR3 length: 15
CDR3 protein: CASSLVRLGTDTQYF
CDR3 DNA: TGTGCCAGCAGCTTAGTCCGACTAGGAACAGATACGCAGTATTTT

clone size: NA
D gene: TRBD2
J gene: TRBJ2-3
V gene: TRBV4-2
CDR3 length: 19
CDR3 protein: CASSHFPPPSGGVVDTQYF
CDR3 DNA: TGTGCCAGCAGCCACTTTCCCCCCCCTAGCGGGGGGGTTGTAGATACGCAGTATTTT

clone size: NA
D gene: NA
J gene: TRBJ2-1
V gene: TRBV12-3/TRBV12-4
CDR3 length: 13
CDR3 protein: CASNLQGDNEQFF
CDR3 DNA: TGTGCCAGCAACTTACAGGGAGACAATGAGCAGTTCTTC

clone size: NA
D gene: NA
J gene: TRBJ1-4
V gene: TRBV5-4
CDR3 length: 14
CDR3 protein: CASSVDPGNEKLFF
CDR3 DNA: TGTGCCAGCAGCGTGGATCCAGGGAATGAAAAACTGTTTTTT

clone size: NA
D gene: TRBD2
J gene: TRBJ2-5
V gene: TRBV5-4
CDR3 length: 14
CDR3 protein: CASKAGGSQETQYF
CDR3 DNA: TGTGCCAGCAAAGCGGGGGGCTCGCAAGAGACCCAGTACTTC

clone size: NA
D gene: NA
J gene: TRBJ2-4
V gene: TRBV11-2
CDR3 length: 15
CDR3 protein: CASSPGGIAKNIQYF
CDR3 DNA: TGTGCCAGCAGCCCAGGGGGGATCGCCAAAAACATTCAGTACTTC

clone size: NA
D gene: NA
J gene: TRBJ1-5
V gene: TRBV6-2/TRBV6-3
CDR3 length: 14
CDR3 protein: CASSYGHDNQPQHF
CDR3 DNA: TGTGCCAGCAGTTACGGGCATGACAATCAGCCCCAGCATTTT

clone size: NA
D gene: TRBD1
J gene: TRBJ2-2
V gene: TRBV5-4
CDR3 length: 17
CDR3 protein: CASRGPPRQGNTGELFF
CDR3 DNA: TGTGCCAGCAGGGGCCCCCCCAGACAGGGAAATACCGGGGAGCTGTTTTTT

clone size: NA
D gene: NA
J gene: TRBJ1-5
V gene: TRBV7-9
CDR3 length: 15
CDR3 protein: CASSPGGEGRQPQHF
CDR3 DNA: TGTGCCAGCAGCCCCGGGGGGGAGGGACGTCAGCCCCAGCATTTT

clone size: NA
D gene: NA
J gene: TRBJ2-2
V gene: TRBV7-2
CDR3 length: 16
CDR3 protein: CASSLVGGAYTGELFF
CDR3 DNA: TGTGCCAGCAGCTTAGTTGGTGGGGCATATACCGGGGAGCTGTTTTTT

clone size: NA
D gene: NA
J gene: TRBJ2-5
V gene: TRBV29-1
CDR3 length: 13
CDR3 protein: CSVDRGYGETQYF
CDR3 DNA: TGCAGCGTTGACAGGGGTTACGGAGAGACCCAGTACTTC

clone size: NA
D gene: NA
J gene: TRBJ1-6
V gene: TRBV5-1
CDR3 length: 14
CDR3 protein: CASSLGQGNSPLHF
CDR3 DNA: TGCGCCAGCAGCTTGGGGCAGGGTAATTCACCCCTCCACTTT